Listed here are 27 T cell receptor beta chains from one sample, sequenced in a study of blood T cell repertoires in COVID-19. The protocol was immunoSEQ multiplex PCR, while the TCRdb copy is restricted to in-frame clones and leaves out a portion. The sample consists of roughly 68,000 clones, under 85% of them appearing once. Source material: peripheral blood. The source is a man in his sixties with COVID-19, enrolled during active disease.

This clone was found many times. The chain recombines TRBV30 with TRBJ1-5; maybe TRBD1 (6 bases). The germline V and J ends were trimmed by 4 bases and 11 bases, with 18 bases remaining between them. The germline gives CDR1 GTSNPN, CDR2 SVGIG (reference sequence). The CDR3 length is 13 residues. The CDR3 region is CAWKDRDKKSQHF. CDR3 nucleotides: TGTGCCTGGAAGGACCGGGACAAGAAGTCCCAGCATTTT.

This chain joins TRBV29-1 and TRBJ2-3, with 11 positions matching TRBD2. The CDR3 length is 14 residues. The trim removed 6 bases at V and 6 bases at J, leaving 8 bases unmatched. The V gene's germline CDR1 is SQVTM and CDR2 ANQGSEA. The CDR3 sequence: CSVDSGRAPDTQYF. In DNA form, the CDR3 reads TGCAGCGTGGATAGCGGGAGGGCCCCGGATACGCAGTATTTT.

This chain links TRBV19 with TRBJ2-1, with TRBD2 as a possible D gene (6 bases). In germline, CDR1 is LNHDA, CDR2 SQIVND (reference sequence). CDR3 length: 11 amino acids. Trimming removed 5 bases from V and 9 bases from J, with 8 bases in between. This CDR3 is CASSRRGEQFF. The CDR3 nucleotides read TGTGCCAGTAGTCGGCGGGGTGAGCAGTTCTTC. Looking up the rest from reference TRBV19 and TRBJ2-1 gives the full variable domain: DGGITQSPKYLFRKEGQNVTLSCEQNLNHDAMYWYRQDPGQGLRLIYYSQIVNDFQKGDIAEGYSVSREKKESFPLTVTSAQKNPTAFYLCASSRRGEQFFGPGTRLTVL.

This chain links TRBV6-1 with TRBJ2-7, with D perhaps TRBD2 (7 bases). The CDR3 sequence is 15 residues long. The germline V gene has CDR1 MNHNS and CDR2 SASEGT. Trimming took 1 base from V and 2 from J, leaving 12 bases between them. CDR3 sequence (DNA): TGTGCCAGCAGTGAAGTTAGGGGGGGAACCTACGAGCAGTACTTC. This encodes CASSEVRGGTYEQYF.

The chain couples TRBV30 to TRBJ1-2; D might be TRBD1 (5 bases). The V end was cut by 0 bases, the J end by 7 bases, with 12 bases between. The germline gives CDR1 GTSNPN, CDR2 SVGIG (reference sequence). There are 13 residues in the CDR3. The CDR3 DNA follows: TGTGCCTGGAGTGTCGGGGGAGGTGGTGGCTACACCTTC. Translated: CAWSVGGGGGYTF.

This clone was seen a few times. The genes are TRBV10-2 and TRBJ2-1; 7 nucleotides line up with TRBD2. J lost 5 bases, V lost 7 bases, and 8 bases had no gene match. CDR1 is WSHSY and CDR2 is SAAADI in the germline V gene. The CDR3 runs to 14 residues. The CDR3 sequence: CASIDGGFHNEQFF. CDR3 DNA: TGCGCCAGCATTGACGGGGGGTTCCACAATGAGCAGTTCTTC.

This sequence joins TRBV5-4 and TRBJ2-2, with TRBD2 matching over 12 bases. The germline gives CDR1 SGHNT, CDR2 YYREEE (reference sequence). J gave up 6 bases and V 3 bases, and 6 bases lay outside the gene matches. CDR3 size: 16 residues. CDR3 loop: CASSSASGGASGELFF. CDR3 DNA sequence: TGTGCCAGCAGCTCAGCTAGCGGGGGGGCCTCCGGGGAGCTGTTTTTT.

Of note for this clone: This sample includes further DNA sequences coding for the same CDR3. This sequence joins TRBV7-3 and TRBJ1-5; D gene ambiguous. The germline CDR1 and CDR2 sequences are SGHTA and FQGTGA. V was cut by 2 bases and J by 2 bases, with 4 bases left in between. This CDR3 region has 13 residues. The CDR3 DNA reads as TGTGCCAGCAGCTTAGGCCGCAATCAGCCCCAGCATTTT. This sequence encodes CASSLGRNQPQHF.

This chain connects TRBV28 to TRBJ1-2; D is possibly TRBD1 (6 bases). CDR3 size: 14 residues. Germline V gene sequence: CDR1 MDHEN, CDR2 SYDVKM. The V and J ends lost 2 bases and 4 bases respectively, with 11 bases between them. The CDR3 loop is CASSLIQGSYGYTF. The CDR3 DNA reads TGTGCCAGCAGTTTAATCCAGGGGAGCTATGGCTACACCTTC.

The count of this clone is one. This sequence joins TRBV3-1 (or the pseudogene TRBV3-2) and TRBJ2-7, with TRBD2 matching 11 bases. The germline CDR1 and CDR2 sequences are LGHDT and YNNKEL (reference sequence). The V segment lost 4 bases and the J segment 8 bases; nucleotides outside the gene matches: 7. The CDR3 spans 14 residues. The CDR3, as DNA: TGTGCCAGCAGCCTCGGACTAGCGGGTAGGAAGCAGTACTTC. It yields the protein CASSLGLAGRKQYF.

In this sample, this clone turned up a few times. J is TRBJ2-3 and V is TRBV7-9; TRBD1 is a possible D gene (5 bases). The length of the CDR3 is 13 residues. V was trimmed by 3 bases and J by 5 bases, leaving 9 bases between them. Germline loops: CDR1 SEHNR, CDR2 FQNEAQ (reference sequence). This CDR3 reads CASSFGRGDTQYF. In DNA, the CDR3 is TGTGCCAGCAGCTTTGGAAGGGGAGATACGCAGTATTTT.

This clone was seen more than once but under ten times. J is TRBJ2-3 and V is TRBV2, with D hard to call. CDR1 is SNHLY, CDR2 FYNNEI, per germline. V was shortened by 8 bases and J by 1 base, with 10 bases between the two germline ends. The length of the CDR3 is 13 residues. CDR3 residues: CASHGSRTDTQYF. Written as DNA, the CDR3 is TGTGCCAGCCACGGTAGTCGCACAGATACGCAGTATTTT.

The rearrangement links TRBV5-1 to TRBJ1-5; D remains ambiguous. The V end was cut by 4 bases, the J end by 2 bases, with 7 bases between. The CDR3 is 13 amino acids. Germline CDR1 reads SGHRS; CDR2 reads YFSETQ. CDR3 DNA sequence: TGCGCCAGCAGCCTAATGGGCAATCAGCCCCAGCATTTT. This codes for CASSLMGNQPQHF. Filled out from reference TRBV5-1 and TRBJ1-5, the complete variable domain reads KAGVTQTPRYLIKTRGQQVTLSCSPISGHRSVSWYQQTPGQGLQFLFEYFSETQRNKGNFPGRFSGRQFSNSRSEMNVSTLELGDSALYLCASSLMGNQPQHFGDGTRLSIL.

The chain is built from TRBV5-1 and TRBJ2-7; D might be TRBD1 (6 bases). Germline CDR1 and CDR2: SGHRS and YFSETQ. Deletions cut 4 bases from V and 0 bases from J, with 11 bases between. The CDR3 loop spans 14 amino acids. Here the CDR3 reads CASSRGQSSYEQYF. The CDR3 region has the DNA TGCGCCAGCAGCAGAGGACAGTCCTCCTACGAGCAGTACTTC.

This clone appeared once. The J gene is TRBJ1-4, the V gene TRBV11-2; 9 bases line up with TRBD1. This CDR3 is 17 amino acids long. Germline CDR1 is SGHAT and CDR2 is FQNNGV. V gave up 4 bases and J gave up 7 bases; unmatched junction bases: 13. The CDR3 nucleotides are TGTGCCAGCAGCTCTAGGGAATACAGGGGGCGCATTGAAAAACTGTTTTTT. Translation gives CASSSREYRGRIEKLFF. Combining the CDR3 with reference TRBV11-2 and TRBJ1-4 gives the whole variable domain EAGVAQSPRYKIIEKRQSVAFWCNPISGHATLYWYQQILGQGPKLLIQFQNNGVVDDSQLPKDRFSAERLKGVDSTLKIQPAKLEDSAVYLCASSSREYRGRIEKLFFGSGTQLSVL.

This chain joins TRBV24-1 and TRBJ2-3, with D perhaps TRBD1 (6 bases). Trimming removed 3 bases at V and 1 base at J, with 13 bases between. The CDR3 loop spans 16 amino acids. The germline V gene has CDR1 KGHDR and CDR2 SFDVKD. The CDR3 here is CATSDPTGSRTDTQYF. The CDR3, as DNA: TGTGCCACCAGTGATCCCACAGGGTCCCGCACAGATACGCAGTATTTT.

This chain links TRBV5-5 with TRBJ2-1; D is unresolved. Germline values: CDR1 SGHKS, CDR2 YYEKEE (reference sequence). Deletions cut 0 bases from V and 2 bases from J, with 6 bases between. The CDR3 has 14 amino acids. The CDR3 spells CASSLGATYNEQFF. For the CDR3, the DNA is TGTGCCAGCAGCTTGGGGGCTACCTACAATGAGCAGTTCTTC. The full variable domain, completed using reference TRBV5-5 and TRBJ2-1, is DAGVTQSPTHLIKTRGQQVTLRCSPISGHKSVSWYQQVLGQGPQFIFQYYEKEERGRGNFPDRFSARQFPNYSSELNVNALLLGDSALYLCASSLGATYNEQFFGPGTRLTVL.

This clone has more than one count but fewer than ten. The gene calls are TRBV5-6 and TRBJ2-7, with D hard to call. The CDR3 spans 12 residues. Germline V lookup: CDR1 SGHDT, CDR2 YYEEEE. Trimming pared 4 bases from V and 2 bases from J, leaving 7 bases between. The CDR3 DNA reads TGTGCCAGCAGCAAGACTCCCTACGAGCAGTACTTC. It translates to CASSKTPYEQYF.

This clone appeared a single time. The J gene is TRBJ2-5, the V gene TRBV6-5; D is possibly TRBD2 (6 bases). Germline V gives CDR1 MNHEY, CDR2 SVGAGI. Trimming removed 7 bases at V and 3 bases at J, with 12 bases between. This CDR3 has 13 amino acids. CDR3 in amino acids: CASNKGGEETQYF. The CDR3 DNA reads TGTGCCAGCAACAAGGGAGGAGAAGAGACCCAGTACTTC.

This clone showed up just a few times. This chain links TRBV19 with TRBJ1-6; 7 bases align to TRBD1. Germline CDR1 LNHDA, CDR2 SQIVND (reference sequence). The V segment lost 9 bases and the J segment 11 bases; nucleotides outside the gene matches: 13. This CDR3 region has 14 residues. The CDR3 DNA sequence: TGTGCCAGCTCGCCCCAACAGGGGAACCCACCCCTCCACTTT. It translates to CASSPQQGNPPLHF.

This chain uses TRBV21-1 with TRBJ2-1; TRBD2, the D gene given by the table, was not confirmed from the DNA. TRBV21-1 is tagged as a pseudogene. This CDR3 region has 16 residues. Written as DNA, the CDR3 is TGTGCCAGCGGCAAATATCTAGCGGGCCCCTACAATGAGCAGTTCTTC. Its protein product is CASGKYLAGPYNEQFF.

CDR3 nucleotide sequence: TGTGCCAGCAGCAGGTGGGGGACTACAGCCAAAAACATTCAGTACTTC. It translates to CASSRWGTTAKNIQYF. The chain has TRBV11-2 and TRBJ2-4; 7 nucleotides agree with TRBD2. The CDR3 is 16 residues long. J was trimmed by 0 bases and V by 5 bases; bases with no gene match: 7. Germline V gene sequence: CDR1 SGHAT, CDR2 FQNNGV.

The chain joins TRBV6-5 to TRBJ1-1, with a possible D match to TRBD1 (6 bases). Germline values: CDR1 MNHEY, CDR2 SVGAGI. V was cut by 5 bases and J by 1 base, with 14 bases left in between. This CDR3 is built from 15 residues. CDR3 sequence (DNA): TGTGCCAGCAGTAGCCCTTGGGGGCCGAACACTGAAGCTTTCTTT. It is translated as CASSSPWGPNTEAFF.

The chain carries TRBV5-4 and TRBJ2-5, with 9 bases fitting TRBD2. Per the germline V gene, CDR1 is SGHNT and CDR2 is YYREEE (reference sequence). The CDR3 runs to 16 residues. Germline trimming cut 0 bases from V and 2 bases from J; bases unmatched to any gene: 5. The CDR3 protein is CASSLVDSGGQETQYF. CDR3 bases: TGTGCCAGCAGCTTGGTGGACAGCGGGGGGCAAGAGACCCAGTACTTC.

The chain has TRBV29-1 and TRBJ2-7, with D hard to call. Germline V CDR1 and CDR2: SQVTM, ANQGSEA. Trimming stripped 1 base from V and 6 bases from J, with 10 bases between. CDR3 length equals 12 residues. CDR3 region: CSVEAGVFEQYF. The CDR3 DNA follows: TGCAGCGTTGAAGCAGGCGTCTTCGAGCAGTACTTC.

In nucleotides, the CDR3 is TGTGCCAGCAGCGTAGCGTATGCTGGAAACACCATATATTTT. It encodes CASSVAYAGNTIYF. The J gene is TRBJ1-3, the V gene TRBV9; D is unclear. Germline CDR1 reads SGDLS; CDR2 reads YYNGEE. V shed 0 bases and J shed 2 bases, with 6 bases lying between them. The CDR3 sequence is 14 residues long.

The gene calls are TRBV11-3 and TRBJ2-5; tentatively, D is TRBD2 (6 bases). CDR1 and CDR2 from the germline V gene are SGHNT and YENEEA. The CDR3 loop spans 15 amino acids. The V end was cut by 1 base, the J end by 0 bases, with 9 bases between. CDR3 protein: CASSLAGGNQETQYF. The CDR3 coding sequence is TGTGCCAGCAGCTTAGCTGGCGGGAACCAAGAGACCCAGTACTTC.